What follows is one TCR beta chain and its context. Antigen specificity is unknown. From blood CD8+ and CD4+ T cells, the TCR beta chain was sequenced. The multiple sclerosis controls were treatment-naive patients with relapsing-remitting disease that was stable or active. The V end lost 6 bases, the J end lost 5 bases, and 7 bases lay between the germline ends. CDR1 and CDR2 (germline): LNHDA, SQIVND (reference sequence). The CDR3 length is 12 residues. The data were taken from a study of CD8 T cells in Susac syndrome. Findings and caveats of the study: The TCR sequencing and HLA analysis in the study involved a relatively small number of individuals, as the study acknowledged.

A quantity of roughly 0.5 to 1 ug RNA underwent reverse transcription using random hexamers. TCRdb analysed the immunoSEQ multiplex PCR reads with MiXCR anew, one entry per CDR3 protein. Of 150,000 to 160,000 distinct CDR3 sequences listed, approximately 93% are singletons. The receptor was isolated from a human donor with multiple sclerosis. The chain links TRBV19 to TRBJ2-2, with a possible D match to TRBD2 (5 bases). Sequenced sample: CD8+ T cells from PBMCs. The CDR3 loop reads CASSPGTGELFF. The CDR3 DNA follows: TGTGCCAGTAGCCCGGGGACCGGGGAGCTGTTTTTT.